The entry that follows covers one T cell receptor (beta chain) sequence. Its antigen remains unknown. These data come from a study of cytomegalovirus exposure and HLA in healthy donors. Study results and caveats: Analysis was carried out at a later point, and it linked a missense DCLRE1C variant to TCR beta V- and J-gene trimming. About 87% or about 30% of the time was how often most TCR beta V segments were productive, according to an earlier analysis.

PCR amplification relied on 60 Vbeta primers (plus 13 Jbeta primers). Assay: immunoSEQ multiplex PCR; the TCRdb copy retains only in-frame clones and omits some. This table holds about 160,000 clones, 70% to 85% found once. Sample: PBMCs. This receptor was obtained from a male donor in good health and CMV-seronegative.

The CDR3 is CASSPGSGNEQFF. The CDR3 DNA follows: TGTGCCAGCAGTCCCGGGTCCGGAAATGAGCAGTTCTTC. The chain combines TRBV7-6 with TRBJ2-1; no definite D call. Germline CDR1 SGHVS, CDR2 FNYEAQ. Trimming took 6 bases from V and 7 from J, leaving 13 bases between them. The CDR3 has 13 amino acids.